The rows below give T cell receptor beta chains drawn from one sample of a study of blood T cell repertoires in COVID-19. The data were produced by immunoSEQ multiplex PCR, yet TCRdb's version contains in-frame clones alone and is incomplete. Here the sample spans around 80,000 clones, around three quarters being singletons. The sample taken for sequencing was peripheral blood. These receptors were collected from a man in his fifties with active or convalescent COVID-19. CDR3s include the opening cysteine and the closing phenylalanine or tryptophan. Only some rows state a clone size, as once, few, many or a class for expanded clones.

cdr3_aa: CASTGTVNNQPQHF
clone_size: .
v_call: TRBV6-5
j_call: TRBJ1-5

cdr3_aa: CASFLAGRTGELFF
clone_size: .
v_call: TRBV5-1
j_call: TRBJ2-2

cdr3_aa: CASSAGQTSGNTIYF
clone_size: .
v_call: TRBV6-5
j_call: TRBJ1-3

cdr3_aa: CASSSWRGSTGELFF
clone_size: .
v_call: TRBV7-2
j_call: TRBJ2-2

cdr3_aa: CASSGTGGAEKTEAFF
clone_size: .
v_call: TRBV21-1
j_call: TRBJ1-1

cdr3_aa: CASSLGPGTSYEQYF
clone_size: .
v_call: TRBV7-8
j_call: TRBJ2-7

cdr3_aa: CASSGHGEQYF
clone_size: many
v_call: TRBV25-1
j_call: TRBJ2-7

cdr3_aa: CASSPAGYSHGYTF
clone_size: .
v_call: TRBV14
j_call: TRBJ1-2

cdr3_aa: CASSSLHSGENQPQHF
clone_size: .
v_call: TRBV27
j_call: TRBJ1-5

cdr3_aa: CASSLSDSVYGYTF
clone_size: .
v_call: TRBV4-1
j_call: TRBJ1-2

cdr3_aa: CASSYGRVGGYTF
clone_size: .
v_call: TRBV6-5
j_call: TRBJ1-2

cdr3_aa: CASSPDRDTEAFF
clone_size: few
v_call: TRBV6-6
j_call: TRBJ1-1

cdr3_aa: CASSLSGRYEQYF
clone_size: .
v_call: TRBV7-6
j_call: TRBJ2-7